The 7 T cell receptor beta chains given below trace back to one sample, sequenced in a study of T-cell reconstitution after alpha-beta-depleted transplantation in children. TCRbeta library preparation incorporated unique molecular identifiers. Via MiXCR, TCRdb re-called the PCR reads, giving one row per CDR3 protein. The sample lists 100,000 or so distinct CDR3 sequences, roughly 6% occurring once. The sample was PBMCs, mostly from graft donor cells, taken 60 days after TCRalphabeta/CD19-depleted stem cell transplant. These receptors were taken from a female patient between 2 and 15 years old who had a stem cell transplant for Fanconi anemia, so the T cells may come from the graft donor.

This clonotype has a handful of counts. The rearrangement joins TRBV20-1 to TRBJ2-7; 7 bases are shared with TRBD1. With 1 base clipped from V and 2 bases from J, the junction kept 2 bases outside the gene matches. Per germline, CDR1 DFQATT and CDR2 SNEGSKA (reference sequence). The CDR3 consists of 13 residues. Written as DNA, the CDR3 is TGCAGTGCTAGAGGAGGGGGCACCTACGAGCAGTACTTC. It encodes CSARGGGTYEQYF.

This clonotype was detected many times. V is TRBV7-3 and J is TRBJ1-1, with TRBD1 matching over 7 bases. V shed 4 bases and J 6 bases; nucleotides not matched to a gene: 8. Germline loops: CDR1 SGHTA, CDR2 FQGTGA. This CDR3 spans 14 amino acids. The CDR3 reads CASSSGTAYSEAFF. CDR3 nucleotide sequence: TGTGCCAGCAGCTCCGGGACAGCTTACTCTGAAGCTTTCTTT.

This clonotype was observed at least ten times. The chain employs TRBV7-9 and TRBJ2-1, with D perhaps matching TRBD1 (6 bases). Trimming took 7 bases from V and 0 from J, leaving 10 bases between them. Per germline, CDR1 SEHNR and CDR2 FQNEAQ (reference sequence). CDR3 length: 14 amino acids. The CDR3 region is CASNRGTSYNEQFF. CDR3 DNA: TGTGCCAGCAATAGGGGGACCTCCTACAATGAGCAGTTCTTC. The full variable domain, rest sourced from reference TRBV7-9 and TRBJ2-1, is DTGVSQNPRHKITKRGQNVTFRCDPISEHNRLYWYRQTLGQGPEFLTYFQNEAQLEKSRLLSDRFSAERPKGSFSTLEIQRTEQGDSAMYLCASNRGTSYNEQFFGPGTRLTVL.

This clonotype was seen repeatedly, ten times or more. This rearrangement joins TRBV18 to TRBJ2-1, with D possibly being TRBD2 (7 bases). Germline CDR1 and CDR2: KGHSH and LQKENI. The CDR3 sequence is 15 residues long. V was pared by 0 bases and J by 6 bases, with 12 bases between. This CDR3 is CASSPPGGGINEQFF. Here the CDR3 DNA reads TGTGCCAGCTCACCACCGGGAGGGGGGATCAATGAGCAGTTCTTC.

This clonotype was seen more than once but under ten times. The chain is built from TRBV7-8 and TRBJ2-7; no reliable D call. The CDR3 is made up of 15 amino acids. Germline loops: CDR1 SGHVS, CDR2 FQNEAQ. V dropped 5 bases and J dropped 1 base, with 15 bases sitting between them. CDR3 in amino acids: CASSPIGLRSYEQYF. CDR3 in DNA: TGTGCCAGCAGCCCCATAGGCTTACGGTCCTACGAGCAGTACTTC.

This clonotype was detected only a few times. The chain combines TRBV7-8 with TRBJ1-1; 7 positions match TRBD1. V lost 1 base to trimming and J lost 0 bases; unmatched junction nucleotides: 11. Germline V CDR1 and CDR2: SGHVS, FQNEAQ. The CDR3 length is 18 residues. The CDR3 region is CASSLEGGGTPLNTEAFF. In nucleotides, the CDR3 is TGTGCCAGCAGCTTAGAAGGGGGCGGTACACCTTTGAACACTGAAGCTTTCTTT.

This clonotype occurred a few times. The chain carries TRBV3-1 and TRBJ2-1; 8 bases match TRBD2. Germline V gives CDR1 LGHDT, CDR2 YNNKEL (reference sequence). Unmatched junction bases numbered 25, after V lost 10 bases and J lost 8 bases. The CDR3 covers 18 residues. CDR3: CAICPRAPGRAIGDEQFF. The DNA of the CDR3 is TGTGCCATCTGCCCTAGAGCCCCCGGGAGGGCCATAGGGGATGAGCAGTTCTTC.